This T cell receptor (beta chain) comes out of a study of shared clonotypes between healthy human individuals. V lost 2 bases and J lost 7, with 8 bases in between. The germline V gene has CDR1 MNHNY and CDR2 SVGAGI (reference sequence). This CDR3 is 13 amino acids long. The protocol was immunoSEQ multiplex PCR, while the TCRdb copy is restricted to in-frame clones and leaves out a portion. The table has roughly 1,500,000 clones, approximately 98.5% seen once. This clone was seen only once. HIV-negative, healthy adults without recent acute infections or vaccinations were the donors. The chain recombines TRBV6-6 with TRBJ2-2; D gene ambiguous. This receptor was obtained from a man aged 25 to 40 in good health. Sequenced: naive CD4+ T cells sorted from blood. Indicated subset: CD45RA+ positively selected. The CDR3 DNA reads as TGTGCCAGCAGTTACCGTCAGGTCGGGGAGCTGTTTTTT. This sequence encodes CASSYRQVGELFF.